The source of this T cell receptor (beta chain) is a study of blood T cell repertoires in COVID-19. For the study at large: Samples came from the United States, Italy and Spain, spanning acute and convalescent COVID-19. From T cells, B-cell-depleted T cells, or PBMCs came the material, which was cDNA or gDNA.

Under the authors' procedure: The assay estimated nucleated cells by amplifying reference gene primers. The data were produced by immunoSEQ multiplex PCR, yet TCRdb's version contains in-frame clones alone and is incomplete. The V and J calls and clone size were taken over from that table, and D and trimming were inferred from the DNA. This sample has approximately 89,000 clones; 75% to 90% occur once, and the top ten carry around 20%. The CDR3 runs to 15 residues. CDR1 is LNHDA, CDR2 SQIVND, per germline (reference sequence). V lost 3 bases to trimming and J lost 4 bases, with 13 bases between them.

The receptor was isolated from a human donor in a cohort sampled during active COVID-19. The J gene is TRBJ1-5, the V gene TRBV19; D is perhaps TRBD1 (5 bases). The material sequenced was peripheral blood. Here the CDR3 DNA reads TGTGCCAGTAGTATTTCAGGGCTGGGGAATCAGCCCCAGCATTTT. Its protein is CASSISGLGNQPQHF.